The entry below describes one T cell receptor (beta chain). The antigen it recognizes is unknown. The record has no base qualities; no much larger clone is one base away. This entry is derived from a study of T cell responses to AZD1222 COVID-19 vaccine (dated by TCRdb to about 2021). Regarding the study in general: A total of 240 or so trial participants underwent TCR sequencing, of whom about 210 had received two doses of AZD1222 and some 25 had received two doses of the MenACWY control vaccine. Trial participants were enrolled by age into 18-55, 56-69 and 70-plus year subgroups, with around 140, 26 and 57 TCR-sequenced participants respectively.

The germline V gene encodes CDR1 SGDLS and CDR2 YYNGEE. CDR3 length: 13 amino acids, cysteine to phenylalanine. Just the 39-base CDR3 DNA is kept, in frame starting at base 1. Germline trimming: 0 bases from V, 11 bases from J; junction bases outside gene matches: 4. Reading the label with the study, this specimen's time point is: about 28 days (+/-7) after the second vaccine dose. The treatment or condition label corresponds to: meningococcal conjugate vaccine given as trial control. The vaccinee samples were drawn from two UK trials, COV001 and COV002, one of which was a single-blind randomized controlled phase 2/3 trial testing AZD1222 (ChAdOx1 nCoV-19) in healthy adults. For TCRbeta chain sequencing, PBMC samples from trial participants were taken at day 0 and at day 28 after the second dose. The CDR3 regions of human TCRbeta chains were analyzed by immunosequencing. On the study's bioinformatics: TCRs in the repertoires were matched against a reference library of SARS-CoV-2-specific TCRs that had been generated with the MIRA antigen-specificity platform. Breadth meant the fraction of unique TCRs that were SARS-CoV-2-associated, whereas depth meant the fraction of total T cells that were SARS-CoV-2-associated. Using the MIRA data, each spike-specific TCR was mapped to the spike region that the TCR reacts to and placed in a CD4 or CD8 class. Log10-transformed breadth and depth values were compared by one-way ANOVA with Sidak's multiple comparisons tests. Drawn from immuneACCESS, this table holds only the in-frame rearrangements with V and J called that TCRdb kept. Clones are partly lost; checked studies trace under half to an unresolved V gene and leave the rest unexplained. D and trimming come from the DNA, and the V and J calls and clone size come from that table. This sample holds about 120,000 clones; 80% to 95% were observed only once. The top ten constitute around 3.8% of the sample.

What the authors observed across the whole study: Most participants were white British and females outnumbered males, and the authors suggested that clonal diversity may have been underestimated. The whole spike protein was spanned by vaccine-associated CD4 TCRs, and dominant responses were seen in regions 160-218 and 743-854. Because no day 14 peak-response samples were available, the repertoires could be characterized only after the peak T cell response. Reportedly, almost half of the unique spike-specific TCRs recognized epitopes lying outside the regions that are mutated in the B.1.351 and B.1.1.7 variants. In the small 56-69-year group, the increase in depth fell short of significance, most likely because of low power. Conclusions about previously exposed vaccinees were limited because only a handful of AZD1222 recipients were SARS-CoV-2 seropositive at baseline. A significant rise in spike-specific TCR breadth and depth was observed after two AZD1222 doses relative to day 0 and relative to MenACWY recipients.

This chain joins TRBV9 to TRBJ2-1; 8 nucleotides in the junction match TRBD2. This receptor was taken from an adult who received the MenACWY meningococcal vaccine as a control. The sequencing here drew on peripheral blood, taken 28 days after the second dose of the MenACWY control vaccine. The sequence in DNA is TGTGCCAGCAGCGTAGAAGCGGGAGAACAGCAGTTCTTC. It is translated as CASSVEAGEQQFF.